This T cell receptor (beta chain) came from a study of Ad26.COV2.S vaccination and SARS-CoV-2 variants (dated by TCRdb to the early 2020s). A note on the overall study: Donors in the vaccine arm were drawn from COV1001, a phase I-IIa trial of Ad26.COV2.S in healthy adults that was multicentre, randomized, double-blind and placebo-controlled. Ad26.COV2.S was administered intramuscularly at a dose of 5x10^10 or 1x10^11 viral particles, either as one shot or as two shots given 56 days apart. Investigators did not know the trial group allocation while performing experiments and assessing outcomes. TCRbeta repertoire sequencing served as the tool for gauging how specific and how broad the SARS-CoV-2-reactive T cell receptors were following Ad26.COV2.S vaccination. The TCR-sequenced set comprised around 32 samples: some 19 Ad26.COV2.S vaccine recipients, 5 placebo recipients and 8 SARS-CoV-2 convalescent individuals. Trial participants were randomized into five groups of five, in which low-dose or high-dose Ad26.COV2.S was given once or twice, or placebo was given on both occasions.

This sample's treatment or condition label indicates: approximately 18 received Ad26.COV2.S at low or high dose, single or two shots; about 5 received placebo; per-sample allocation not given. Repertoires of vaccine and placebo recipients were sequenced from samples taken on day 63 after the first injection. In Cohort 1b, around 25 adults aged 18-55 years were enrolled at a single site in Boston, USA, between 29 July and 7 August 2020. Ad26.COV2.S consisted of a replication-incompetent adenovirus type 26 vector by which a prefusion-stabilized SARS-CoV-2 spike protein from the original Wuhan strain was expressed. Broad study findings and their caveats: Comparing responses between vaccine doses or regimens was not something the study was powered to do. Substantial breadth of spike-specific CD8+ and CD4+ T cell responses was reported after vaccination. Compared with placebo recipients, Ad26.COV2.S recipients showed higher spike-specific TCR breadth (P = 0.0014). The authors noted that the TCR breadth and depth analyses may have underestimated total T cell responses. Comparable non-spike TCR breadth was observed between vaccine and placebo recipients, consistent with only spike being contained in the vaccine.

Comment on this clone: What this receptor recognizes is not known. It has no much larger one-base neighbor in the sample; base qualities were not kept.

CDR1 and CDR2, per the germline V gene, are SGHTS and YDEGEE. Measured from the cysteine to the phenylalanine, the CDR3 is 15 residues long. Of the read, only the CDR3 DNA is kept; its 45 bases are in frame from base 1. Trimming costs V 0 bases and J 5 bases, and their ends lie 12 bases apart. The immunoSEQ Assay was used to sequence TCRbeta CDR3 regions. After extraction, genomic DNA underwent amplification by bias-controlled multiplex PCR, followed by high-throughput sequencing. The original pipeline was this. To quantify the absolute abundance of each unique TCRbeta CDR3 region, sequences were collapsed and filtered. T cell fraction was estimated by normalization of TCRbeta template counts to usable DNA, with usable DNA being measured through amplification of reference genes present in all nucleated cells. Repertoire TCRs were annotated as SARS-CoV-2-specific when V gene, CDR3 amino acid sequence and J gene were exactly matched to a known reactive TCR set. The reference SARS-CoV-2 TCR set came from MIRA and was filtered for enrichment in COVID-19-positive ImmuneCODE repertoires, removing public or cross-reactive TCRs. Using the MIRA antigens, annotated TCRs were further analysed by specific ORF or by position within an ORF. Breadth was defined as the number of annotated unique rearrangements divided by the total number of unique productive rearrangements, and depth was defined as the summed frequency of the annotated unique rearrangements. Two-sided Wilcoxon rank-sum tests were used to compare TCR breadth between groups. In TCRdb, the immuneACCESS table is reduced to in-frame sequences with V and J assigned. These tables do not hold every clone; where another copy was compared, an unresolved V gene accounts for under half, and the others remain unexplained. The D gene and trimming were derived from the DNA, and the V and J assignments and clone size from that table. The sample table shows some 480,000 clones, and about 83% are seen once. About 13% of the sample goes to the ten largest clones.

The TCR originated in a person between 18 and 65 years old who received the Ad26.COV2.S COVID-19 vaccine or a placebo. The source material was peripheral blood, sampled in a trial of Ad26.COV2.S vaccine versus placebo. The rearranged segments are TRBV5-8 and TRBJ2-1; a weak D assignment points to TRBD2 (5 bases agree). The CDR3 protein: CASSLGALAHNEQFF. The nucleotides read TGTGCCAGCAGCTTGGGTGCGCTAGCCCACAATGAGCAGTTCTTC.